This TCR beta chain appears in the sequencing data of a study of beta chain features in type 1 diabetes. CDR1 is MDHEN, CDR2 SYDVKM, per germline. Trimming stripped 2 bases from V and 5 bases from J, with 13 bases between. The CDR3 is 15 residues long. As for this clone: Its target is unknown.

Markers CD45RO/CCR7/CD25/CD127/CD95/CD27 served to sort CD4+ naive, central memory, regulatory and stem cell-like memory cells. Reverse transcribing all isolated RNA meant expressed TCRB transcripts were sequenced. Clones were read by immunoSEQ multiplex PCR, and TCRdb kept only the in-frame ones, dropping some. The table lists approximately 57,000 clones, 50% to 55% of them singletons, with around 2.7% in the top ten. Study results and caveats: Across all four CD4+ subsets, people with type 1 diabetes showed modestly shorter TCRB CDR3s. It was not settled here whether HLA type affects TCRB rearrangement.

V usage is TRBV28 and J usage is TRBJ1-5, with D hard to call. Material: Tregs from blood. This receptor was obtained from a middle-aged woman with type 1 diabetes. CDR3 amino acids: CASSLAGGRDQPQHF. For the CDR3, the DNA is TGTGCCAGCAGTTTAGCAGGAGGGAGGGATCAGCCCCAGCATTTT.